This paragraph covers one TCR beta chain sequence. The data were obtained in a study of blood T cell repertoires in COVID-19. Study in general: Samples representing acute and convalescent COVID-19 were sourced from the United States, Italy and Spain. Sample material is recorded as cDNA or gDNA derived from T cells, B-cell-depleted T cells, or PBMCs.

Per the study methods: Amplification of reference gene primers was used by the study to estimate nucleated cell counts. The assay was immunoSEQ multiplex PCR, and TCRdb's table has in-frame clones only and misses some. V and J calls and clone size are as listed in that table; D and trimming were resolved from the DNA. The sample yields about 250,000 clones, approximately 90% seen once. Germline loops: CDR1 MNHNS, CDR2 SASEGT. Trimming cost V 1 base and J 5 bases; bases outside gene matches: 5. The CDR3 spans 15 residues. The sequence was collected from a woman aged 40-49 years who had recovered from COVID-19. This chain connects TRBV6-1 to TRBJ2-5, with 9 bases matching TRBD2. The sequencing sample was made of peripheral blood. The CDR3 region has the DNA TGTGCCAGCAGTGAAGGAGCGGGAGGCAGGGAGACCCAGTACTTC. As protein: CASSEGAGGRETQYF.